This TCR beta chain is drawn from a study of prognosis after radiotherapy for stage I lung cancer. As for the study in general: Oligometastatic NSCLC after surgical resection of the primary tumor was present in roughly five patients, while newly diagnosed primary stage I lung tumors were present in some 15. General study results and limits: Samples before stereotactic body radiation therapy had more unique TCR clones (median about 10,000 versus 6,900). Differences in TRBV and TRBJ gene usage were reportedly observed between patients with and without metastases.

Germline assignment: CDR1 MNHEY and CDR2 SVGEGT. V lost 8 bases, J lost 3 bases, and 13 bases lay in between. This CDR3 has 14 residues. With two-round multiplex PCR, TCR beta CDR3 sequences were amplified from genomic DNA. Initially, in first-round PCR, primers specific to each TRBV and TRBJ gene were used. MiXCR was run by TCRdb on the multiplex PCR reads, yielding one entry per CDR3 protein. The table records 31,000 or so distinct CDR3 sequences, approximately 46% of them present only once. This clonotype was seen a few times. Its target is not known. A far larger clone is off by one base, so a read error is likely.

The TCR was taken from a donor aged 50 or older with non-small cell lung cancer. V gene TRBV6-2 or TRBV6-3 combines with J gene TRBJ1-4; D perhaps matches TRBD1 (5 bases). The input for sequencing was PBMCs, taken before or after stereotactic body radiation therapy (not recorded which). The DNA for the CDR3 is TGTGCCAGCGGGACGGGCCCGGCTAATGAAAAACTGTTTTTT. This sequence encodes CASGTGPANEKLFF.